These T cell receptor beta chains were read from a single sample in a study of CD8+CD57+ T cells in acquired aplastic anemia. TCRdb re-derived calls from the reads in MiXCR, one entry per CDR3 protein. This repertoire shows about 160,000 distinct CDR3 sequences, around 52% found once; its top ten account for about 30%. What was sequenced was sorted CD4+, CD8+, or CD8+CD57+ T cells (not recorded which) from PBMCs. The receptors stem from a human donor with aplastic anemia. The CDR3 runs from the conserved cysteine through the conserved F or W. A D gene is named only where the DNA matches it firmly. Only part of the rows carry a size: once, few, many, or a class if the clone is expanded.

V gene	CDR3 length	J gene	clone size	D gene	CDR3 DNA	CDR3 protein
TRBV24-1	14	TRBJ2-2	few	TRBD1	TGTGCCACTAACGACAGGGCGAACACCGGGGAGCTGTTTTTT	CATNDRANTGELFF
TRBV9	14	TRBJ2-7	many	.	TGTGCCAGCAGCCCGAGGGACGGGACCTACGAGCAGTACTTC	CASSPRDGTYEQYF
TRBV7-2	13	TRBJ1-5	.	.	TGTGCCAGCAGCTTCGGGGACAATCAGCCCCAGCATTTT	CASSFGDNQPQHF
TRBV19	13	TRBJ1-1	many	.	TGTGCCAGCATGATAGGGAGGGGCACTGAAGCTTTCTTT	CASMIGRGTEAFF
TRBV2	13	TRBJ2-5	.	.	TGTGCCAGCAGTGTTAGGGAACAAGAGACCCAGTACTTC	CASSVREQETQYF
TRBV11-2	16	TRBJ2-7	many	.	TGTGCCAGCAGCCCTGTCAGGGGTCCCACTACCTACGAGCAGTACTTC	CASSPVRGPTTYEQYF
TRBV4-1	13	TRBJ2-3	many	.	TGCGCCAGCAGCCTCTACAAAAAAGATACGCAGTATTTT	CASSLYKKDTQYF
TRBV20-1	14	TRBJ2-3	.	.	TGCAGTGTCCCGCGACCCGGGGGCACAGATACGCAGTATTTT	CSVPRPGGTDTQYF
TRBV7-6	15	TRBJ2-7	.	TRBD2	TGTGCCAGCAGCTTTCGGGACTACGGCGCCTACGAGCAGTACTTC	CASSFRDYGAYEQYF
TRBV6-5	17	TRBJ1-1	.	.	TGTGCCAGCAGTTACCCTGTCATGGAGAGAGGGAACACTGAAGCTTTCTTT	CASSYPVMERGNTEAFF
TRBV19	12	TRBJ1-2	.	.	TGTGCCAGTGCCGGGGGCTTGGGTGGCTACACCTTC	CASAGGLGGYTF
TRBV20-1	16	TRBJ2-4	many	.	TGCAGTGCTAGAGATACGGGGGAGGAAGCCAAAAACATTCAGTACTTC	CSARDTGEEAKNIQYF
TRBV2	15	TRBJ1-2	.	TRBD1	TGTGCCAGCAGTGGGACAGGGGGCGCGGTCCAGGGCTACACCTTC	CASSGTGGAVQGYTF
TRBV10-3	15	TRBJ2-5	.	.	TGTGCCATCAGTGAGTCAGGGGTCCTGGGGGAGACCCAGTACTTC	CAISESGVLGETQYF
TRBV4-1	16	TRBJ1-2	few	TRBD1	TGCGCCAGCAGCCAACCCGACAGGGGATTCCCCTATGGCTACACCTTC	CASSQPDRGFPYGYTF
TRBV7-8	11	TRBJ2-7	.	.	TGTGCCAGCAAGGGGGGGGAAGAGCAGTACTTC	CASKGGEEQYF
TRBV29-1	14	TRBJ2-7	.	TRBD2	TGCAGCGTTCGTAGCGGGAGGCCCAATTACGAGCAGTACTTC	CSVRSGRPNYEQYF
TRBV24-1	14	TRBJ2-5	.	.	TGTGCCACCAGTGACTCGGGCGGAGCGGGGACCCAGTACTTC	CATSDSGGAGTQYF
TRBV6-1	16	TRBJ1-3	few	TRBD1	TGTGCCAGCAGTTGGGGTGACAGGGAACCCGGAAACACCATATATTTT	CASSWGDREPGNTIYF
TRBV19	15	TRBJ1-5	.	.	TGTGCCAGTAGTATGGATCTCGCCAGGGATCAGCCCCAGCATTTT	CASSMDLARDQPQHF
TRBV9	12	TRBJ1-6	.	.	TGTGCCAGCAGCGCTGGTGGCTCACCCCTCCACTTT	CASSAGGSPLHF
TRBV4-1	14	TRBJ2-7	few	TRBD1	TGCGCCAGCAGCCAAGGCATACAGGGGAACGAGCAGTACTTC	CASSQGIQGNEQYF